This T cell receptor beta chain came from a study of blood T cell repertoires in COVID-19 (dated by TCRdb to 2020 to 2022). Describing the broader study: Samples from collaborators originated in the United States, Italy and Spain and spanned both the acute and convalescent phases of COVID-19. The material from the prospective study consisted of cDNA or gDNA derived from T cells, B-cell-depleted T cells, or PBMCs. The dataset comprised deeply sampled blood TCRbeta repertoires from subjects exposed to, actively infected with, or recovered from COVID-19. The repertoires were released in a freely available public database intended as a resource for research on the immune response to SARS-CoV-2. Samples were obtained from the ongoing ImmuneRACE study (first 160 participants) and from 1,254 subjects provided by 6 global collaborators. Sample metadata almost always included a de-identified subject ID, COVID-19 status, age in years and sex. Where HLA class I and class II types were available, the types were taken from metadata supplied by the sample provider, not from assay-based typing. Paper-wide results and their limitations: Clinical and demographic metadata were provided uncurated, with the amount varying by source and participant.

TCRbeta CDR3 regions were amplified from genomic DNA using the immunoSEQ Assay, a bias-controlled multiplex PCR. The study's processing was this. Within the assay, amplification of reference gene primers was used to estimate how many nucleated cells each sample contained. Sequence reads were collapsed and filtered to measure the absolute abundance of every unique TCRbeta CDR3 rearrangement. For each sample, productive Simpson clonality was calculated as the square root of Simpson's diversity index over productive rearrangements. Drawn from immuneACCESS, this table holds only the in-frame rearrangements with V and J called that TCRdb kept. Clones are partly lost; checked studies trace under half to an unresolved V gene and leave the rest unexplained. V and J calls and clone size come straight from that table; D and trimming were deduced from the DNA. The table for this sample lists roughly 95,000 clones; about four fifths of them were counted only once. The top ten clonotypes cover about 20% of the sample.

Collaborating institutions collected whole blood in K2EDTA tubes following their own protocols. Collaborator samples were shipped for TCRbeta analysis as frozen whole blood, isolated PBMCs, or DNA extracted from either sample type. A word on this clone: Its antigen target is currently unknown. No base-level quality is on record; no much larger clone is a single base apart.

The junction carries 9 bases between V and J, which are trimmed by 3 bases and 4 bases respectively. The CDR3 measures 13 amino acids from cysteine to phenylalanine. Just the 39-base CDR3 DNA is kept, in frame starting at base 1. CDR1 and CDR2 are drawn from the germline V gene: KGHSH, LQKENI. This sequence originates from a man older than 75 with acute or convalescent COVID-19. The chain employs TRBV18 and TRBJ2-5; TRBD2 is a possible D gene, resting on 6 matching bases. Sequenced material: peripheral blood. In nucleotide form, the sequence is TGTGCCAGCTCACCGGGACTTGCAGAGACCCAGTACTTC. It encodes CASSPGLAETQYF.